One and the same sample provided the 20 T cell receptor beta chains below, sequenced in a study of technical replicates of blood from a handful of donors. Sequencing was performed with immunoSEQ multiplex PCR; in TCRdb, only in-frame clones are kept and a portion is missing. The table records approximately 92,000 clones, around 96% of them present only once. Sequenced material: T cells isolated from PBMCs. These receptors all stem from a human donor in good health.

The rearrangement links TRBV7-2 to TRBJ1-6; maybe TRBD1 (5 bases). Deletions cut 2 bases from V and 0 bases from J, with 8 bases between. The CDR3 totals 16 residues. In germline, CDR1 is SGHTA, CDR2 FQGNSA. The CDR3 loop is CASSLRGSSYNSPLHF. CDR3 in DNA: TGTGCCAGCAGCTTAAGGGGTAGCTCCTATAATTCACCCCTCCACTTT.

V gene TRBV2 combines with J gene TRBJ2-5; D gene uncertain. The germline V gene encodes CDR1 SNHLY and CDR2 FYNNEI. The CDR3 is made up of 13 amino acids. V lost 7 bases and J lost 1, with 10 bases in between. CDR3 residues: CASIPQAQETQYF. The CDR3 nucleotides are TGTGCCAGCATTCCGCAGGCCCAAGAGACCCAGTACTTC.

J is TRBJ2-5 and V is TRBV11-2; tentative D call: TRBD2 (5 bases). Germline V lookup: CDR1 SGHAT, CDR2 FQNNGV. The V end was cut by 1 base, the J end by 2 bases, with 17 bases between. The CDR3 is 17 residues long. This chain's CDR3 is CASSLGRGLPTQETQYF. The DNA for the CDR3 is TGTGCCAGCAGCTTAGGGCGAGGACTCCCTACACAAGAGACCCAGTACTTC.

The CDR3 protein is CASSEQGASYEAFF. Written as DNA, the CDR3 is TGTGCCAGCAGTGAACAGGGGGCGAGTTACGAAGCTTTCTTT. The rearrangement links TRBV2 to TRBJ1-1, with TRBD1 matching 8 bases. Germline V gives CDR1 SNHLY, CDR2 FYNNEI. This CDR3 is 14 amino acids long. Unmatched junction bases numbered 7, after V lost 2 bases and J lost 8 bases.

The gene calls are TRBV6-5 and TRBJ2-7; 7 nucleotides align to TRBD1. Germline V lookup: CDR1 MNHEY, CDR2 SVGAGI. The V and J ends lost 10 bases and 0 bases, in that order; junction bases with no gene match: 6. There are 13 residues in the CDR3. Here the CDR3 DNA reads TGTGCCACCAAGGGACAGAGCTCCTACGAGCAGTACTTC. Its translation: CATKGQSSYEQYF.

This clone came up once. The V call is TRBV4-2, the J call TRBJ2-1, with 8 bases identical to TRBD2. This CDR3 has 17 residues. The J segment lost 4 bases and the V segment lost 1 base, leaving 9 bases of the junction unmatched. Germline V gene sequence: CDR1 LGHNA, CDR2 YNFKEQ. The DNA of the CDR3 is TGTGCCAGCAGCCAAGGGGGCCCTGGCGGGGGGTACAATGAGCAGTTCTTC. It yields the protein CASSQGGPGGGYNEQFF.

This sequence joins TRBV2 and TRBJ2-1; 8 nucleotides agree with TRBD1. The V gene end was trimmed by 8 bases and the J gene end by 10 bases; junction bases not matched to a gene: 25. This CDR3 region has 18 residues. Per the germline V gene, CDR1 is SNHLY and CDR2 is FYNNEI. CDR3: CASHPGQAEAVRGGEQFF. The CDR3 region has the DNA TGTGCCAGCCATCCGGGACAGGCTGAGGCCGTCCGAGGTGGAGAGCAGTTCTTC.

V and J are TRBV19 and TRBJ1-1, with 7 nucleotides matching TRBD1. This CDR3 region has 15 residues. Per the germline V gene, CDR1 is LNHDA and CDR2 is SQIVND (reference sequence). The V and J ends lost 3 bases and 1 base, in that order; junction bases with no gene match: 5. The CDR3 loop reads CASSMGQIPNTEAFF. As DNA, the CDR3 is TGTGCCAGTAGTATGGGACAGATCCCGAACACTGAAGCTTTCTTT.

This chain joins TRBV11-2 and TRBJ1-1; possible D gene TRBD1, 6 bases. This CDR3 is built from 16 residues. Trimming shortened V by 5 bases and J by 4 bases, and 20 bases separated the two germline ends. Germline V gene lookup returns CDR1 SGHAT and CDR2 FQNNGV. In DNA form, the CDR3 reads TGTGCCAGCAGCATCGACAGGTTCGTGGCGAGCACTGAAGCTTTCTTT. Residues: CASSIDRFVASTEAFF.

The chain couples TRBV30 to TRBJ2-3, with TRBD2 matching 13 bases. The germline V gene encodes CDR1 GTSNPN and CDR2 SVGIG (reference sequence). The CDR3 covers 16 residues. The V and J ends lost 6 bases and 2 bases, in that order; junction bases with no gene match: 8. The CDR3 sequence: CACSTSGGQATDTQYF. For the CDR3, the DNA is TGTGCCTGCTCGACTAGCGGGGGGCAAGCCACAGATACGCAGTATTTT.

The chain has TRBV7-9 and TRBJ1-5, with D unclear. The V and J ends lost 5 bases and 0 bases respectively, with 8 bases between them. Germline loops: CDR1 SEHNR, CDR2 FQNEAQ (reference sequence). The CDR3 runs 14 residues. CDR3 protein: CASSPPGSNQPQHF. CDR3 in DNA: TGTGCCAGCAGCCCCCCCGGTAGCAATCAGCCCCAGCATTTT.

This chain links TRBV29-1 with TRBJ1-1; D might be TRBD1 (5 bases). The V end was cut by 4 bases, the J end by 2 bases, with 11 bases between. The CDR3 is 13 residues long. Germline assignment: CDR1 SQVTM and CDR2 ANQGSEA. DNA for the CDR3: TGCAGCGTTGGACAGCTTATAAACACTGAAGCTTTCTTT. Translating gives CSVGQLINTEAFF.

J is TRBJ2-1 and V is TRBV28; 10 bases agree with TRBD1. The J segment lost 10 bases and the V segment lost 6 bases, leaving 9 bases of the junction unmatched. The CDR3 is 14 amino acids. Germline V CDR1 and CDR2: MDHEN, SYDVKM. Here the CDR3 DNA reads TGTGCCAGCAGCTTCGGGACAGGGGTGATAGAGCAGTTCTTC. Translation: CASSFGTGVIEQFF. The full variable domain, with the rest looked up from reference TRBV28 and TRBJ2-1, is DVKVTQSSRYLVKRTGEKVFLECVQDMDHENMFWYRQDPGLGLRLIYFSYDVKMKEKGDIPEGYSVSREKKERFSLILESASTNQTSMYLCASSFGTGVIEQFFGPGTRLTVL.

This chain uses TRBV9 with TRBJ2-7; 9 bases match TRBD2. Germline lookup yields CDR1 SGDLS and CDR2 YYNGEE. The length of the CDR3 is 15 residues. V dropped 4 bases and J dropped 2; count of bases not matched to a gene: 7. CDR3 sequence: CASSPSGGRTYEQYF. CDR3 sequence (DNA): TGTGCCAGCAGCCCCAGCGGGGGGCGAACCTACGAGCAGTACTTC.

The chain carries TRBV5-1 and TRBJ2-7; possible D gene TRBD1, 5 bases. This CDR3 comprises 18 residues. CDR1 and CDR2 (germline): SGHRS, YFSETQ. Trimming cost V 6 bases and J 0 bases, with 25 bases left between them. The CDR3 region is CASKGVTAATLGSYEQYF. The CDR3 DNA is TGCGCCAGCAAAGGGGTCACCGCGGCAACTTTGGGCTCCTACGAGCAGTACTTC.

This chain joins TRBV6-5 and TRBJ1-5; 10 bases align to TRBD1. Losses at the gene ends were 7 bases for V and 7 bases for J; bases not matched to a gene: 10. CDR3 length: 15 amino acids. Germline V lookup: CDR1 MNHEY, CDR2 SVGAGI. DNA for the CDR3: TGTGCCAGCACCCCGACAGGGGGCGCGGGGCAGCCCCAGCATTTT. Its protein product is CASTPTGGAGQPQHF.

V gene TRBV5-1 combines with J gene TRBJ2-2, with TRBD2 matching over 11 bases. V gave up 4 bases and J gave up 4 bases; unmatched junction bases: 3. Germline CDR1 SGHRS, CDR2 YFSETQ. The CDR3 runs to 15 residues. The CDR3 bases are TGCGCCAGCAGCAATGGACTAGCGGGCACCGGGGAGCTGTTTTTT. Translating it yields CASSNGLAGTGELFF.

The rearrangement uses TRBV7-8 and TRBJ2-5, with TRBD1 matching 9 bases. The CDR3 has 13 residues. CDR1 and CDR2 (germline): SGHVS, FQNEAQ. J lost 5 bases, V lost 6 bases, and 4 bases had no gene match. CDR3 bases: TGTGCCAGCAGTCAGGACAGGGGCGAGACCCAGTACTTC. This translates into CASSQDRGETQYF.

The gene calls are TRBV19 and TRBJ2-3, with D possibly TRBD1 on 5 matching bases. Trimming took 2 bases from V and 0 from J, leaving 15 bases between them. CDR3 length equals 17 residues. Germline-derived CDR1 and CDR2 are LNHDA and SQIVND (reference sequence). Written as DNA, the CDR3 is TGTGCCAGTAGTATAAGGGGATTGTTACGTAGCACAGATACGCAGTATTTT. It specifies CASSIRGLLRSTDTQYF. The full variable domain, completed using reference TRBV19 and TRBJ2-3, is DGGITQSPKYLFRKEGQNVTLSCEQNLNHDAMYWYRQDPGQGLRLIYYSQIVNDFQKGDIAEGYSVSREKKESFPLTVTSAQKNPTAFYLCASSIRGLLRSTDTQYFGPGTRLTVL.

This clone was recorded only once. V and J are TRBV28 and TRBJ2-7; 11 nucleotides agree with TRBD1. CDR3 length: 15 residues. V trimming: 6 bases; J trimming: 6 bases; junction bases outside the gene matches: 10. Germline CDR1 is MDHEN and CDR2 is SYDVKM. The CDR3 sequence: CASSISTGTGGEQYF. In DNA form, the CDR3 reads TGTGCCAGCAGCATTTCAACCGGGACAGGGGGCGAGCAGTACTTC.